The subject of this entry is one TCR beta chain. The data were obtained in a study of blood T cell repertoires in COVID-19. Germline values: CDR1 MNHEY, CDR2 SVGAGI. This CDR3 comprises 14 residues. Trimming took 10 bases from V and 0 from J, leaving 13 bases between them. Produced via immunoSEQ multiplex PCR; TCRdb's table is partial and in-frame only. Among roughly 340,000 clones, about 90% were seen once, and the ten largest hold 3% to 4%. This receptor was identified in a woman aged 18 to 35 who had recovered from COVID-19. What was sequenced was peripheral blood. The rearrangement uses TRBV6-5 and TRBJ2-1; no clear D gene. CDR3 amino acids: CATRLVSSYNEQFF. The CDR3, as DNA: TGTGCCACCCGACTGGTCAGCTCCTACAATGAGCAGTTCTTC.